These 13 T cell receptor beta chains were sequenced from one sample in a study of radiotherapy plus CTLA-4 blockade in lung cancer. This table comes from immunoSEQ multiplex PCR, and its TCRdb copy is limited to in-frame clones, with some not included. The sample has 25,000 to 30,000 clones; around 79% are singletons. This sample comprised peripheral blood, obtained from a patient treated with radiotherapy plus ipilimumab. These receptors all stem from a human donor with non-small cell lung cancer that progressed on radiotherapy plus ipilimumab.

V and J are TRBV28 and TRBJ2-1, with 7 bases matching TRBD2. Germline V CDR1 and CDR2: MDHEN, SYDVKM. Trimming at V came to 8 bases and at J to 1 base, leaving 8 bases not matched to a gene. This CDR3 contains 15 residues. CDR3 in amino acids: CASWLGGGSYNEQFF. CDR3 coding DNA: TGTGCCAGCTGGCTCGGGGGAGGGTCCTACAATGAGCAGTTCTTC.

The CDR3 is CASSELGGTGELFF. CDR3 sequence (DNA): TGTGCCAGCAGTGAATTAGGGGGGACCGGGGAGCTGTTTTTT. The V gene is TRBV2, the J gene TRBJ2-2; D tentatively fits TRBD1 or TRBD2 (6 bases each). V dropped 2 bases and J dropped 5 bases, with 9 bases sitting between them. Per germline, CDR1 SNHLY and CDR2 FYNNEI. CDR3 length: 14 amino acids.

V gene TRBV10-3 combines with J gene TRBJ1-5; D is possibly TRBD1 (5 bases). The CDR3 sequence is 15 residues long. CDR1 and CDR2 (germline): ENHRY, SYGVKD. V lost 5 bases, J lost 3 bases, and 14 bases lay in between. In nucleotides, the CDR3 is TGTGCCATCAGTAGGGGTCCTACGGACAATCAGCCCCAGCATTTT. Translated, it gives CAISRGPTDNQPQHF.

CDR3 sequence reads: CASTIGTATEAFF. DNA for the CDR3: TGTGCCAGCACTATCGGGACAGCGACTGAAGCTTTCTTT. The V gene is TRBV7-9, the J gene TRBJ1-1; 7 nucleotides align to TRBD1. J gave up 5 bases and V 7 bases, and 7 bases lay outside the gene matches. The CDR3 loop spans 13 amino acids. Germline CDR1 is SEHNR and CDR2 is FQNEAQ (reference sequence).

This chain connects TRBV7-2 to TRBJ2-5; D not resolved. This CDR3 region has 13 residues. The V gene's germline CDR1 is SGHTA and CDR2 FQGNSA. V lost 2 bases and J lost 2, with 6 bases in between. CDR3 in amino acids: CASSLRVQETQYF. The CDR3 DNA follows: TGTGCCAGCAGCTTAAGAGTACAAGAGACCCAGTACTTC.

The chain joins TRBV7-9 to TRBJ2-7; no definite D call. V gave up 1 base and J gave up 7 bases, with 5 bases separating them. Germline V gene lookup returns CDR1 SEHNR and CDR2 FQNEAQ (reference sequence). The CDR3 extends over 11 amino acids. The DNA of the CDR3 is TGTGCCAGCAGCTTAGACTGGGAGCAGTACTTC. Its translation is CASSLDWEQYF.

The genes are TRBV9 and TRBJ2-3, with 8 bases matching TRBD2. The trim removed 0 bases at V and 2 bases at J, leaving 5 bases unmatched. The CDR3 is 16 amino acids. The germline V gene has CDR1 SGDLS and CDR2 YYNGEE. Here the CDR3 reads CASSVGASGPTDTQYF. CDR3 nucleotide sequence: TGTGCCAGCAGCGTAGGGGCTAGCGGGCCCACAGATACGCAGTATTTT. The variable domain in full, with the rest retrieved from reference TRBV9 and TRBJ2-3, is DSGVTQTPKHLITATGQRVTLRCSPRSGDLSVYWYQQSLDQGLQFLIQYYNGEERAKGNILERFSAQQFPDLHSELNLSSLELGDSALYFCASSVGASGPTDTQYFGPGTRLTVL.

The chain combines TRBV9 with TRBJ2-1; 7 nucleotides align to TRBD2. The V segment lost 3 bases and the J segment 3 bases; nucleotides outside the gene matches: 9. This CDR3 spans 16 amino acids. Germline CDR1 SGDLS, CDR2 YYNGEE. The CDR3 protein is CASSGGSERGYNEQFF. CDR3 nucleotide sequence: TGTGCCAGCAGCGGGGGTAGCGAGCGGGGCTACAATGAGCAGTTCTTC.

The V and J genes are TRBV2 and TRBJ1-4; 11 nucleotides line up with TRBD1. The V and J ends lost 4 bases and 6 bases, in that order; junction bases with no gene match: 10. Germline CDR1 SNHLY, CDR2 FYNNEI. The CDR3 sequence is 17 residues long. The CDR3 is CASSARTGGAEDEKLFF. The CDR3 nucleotides are TGTGCCAGCAGTGCTAGGACAGGGGGCGCCGAGGATGAAAAACTGTTTTTT.

In this sample, this clone turned up once. CDR3 residues: CASSLAGGYGYTF. DNA of the CDR3: TGTGCCAGCAGTTTGGCCGGGGGCTATGGCTACACCTTC. The chain carries TRBV28 and TRBJ1-2; a weak D match, TRBD1 (5 bases). Germline values: CDR1 MDHEN, CDR2 SYDVKM. Trimming cost V 3 bases and J 4 bases, with 9 bases left between them. The CDR3 is made up of 13 amino acids.

This clone is a singleton in its sample. The chain joins TRBV19 to TRBJ2-7; 10 positions match TRBD1. The CDR3 is 14 residues long. The ends lost 8 bases at V and 3 bases at J; junction bases unmatched: 7. Germline V gives CDR1 LNHDA, CDR2 SQIVND (reference sequence). Here the CDR3 DNA reads TGTGCCAGTTCTCCGGGACAGGGGCTCTACGAGCAGTACTTC. Protein sequence: CASSPGQGLYEQYF. Supplemented by reference TRBV19 and TRBJ2-7, the full variable domain reads DGGITQSPKYLFRKEGQNVTLSCEQNLNHDAMYWYRQDPGQGLRLIYYSQIVNDFQKGDIAEGYSVSREKKESFPLTVTSAQKNPTAFYLCASSPGQGLYEQYFGPGTRLTVT.

This clone was counted a single time. This chain joins TRBV6-1 and TRBJ1-6; tentatively, D is TRBD1 (5 bases). V was trimmed by 0 bases and J by 9 bases, leaving 12 bases between them. The CDR3 is made up of 15 amino acids. Germline CDR1 and CDR2: MNHNS and SASEGT. The CDR3 sequence is CASSEARAGTSPLHF. In nucleotides, the CDR3 is TGTGCCAGCAGTGAAGCGCGGGCAGGGACTTCACCCCTCCACTTT.

The V call is TRBV11-2, the J call TRBJ1-1; maybe TRBD1 (5 bases). V lost 3 bases and J 6 bases, leaving 14 bases between the germline ends. Germline V CDR1 and CDR2: SGHAT, FQNNGV. The CDR3 contains 14 residues. The CDR3 sequence: CASSFTRDPPEAFF. Here the CDR3 DNA reads TGTGCCAGCAGCTTCACCAGGGACCCTCCTGAAGCTTTCTTT. Based on the CDR3 plus reference TRBV11-2 and TRBJ1-1, the full variable domain is EAGVAQSPRYKIIEKRQSVAFWCNPISGHATLYWYQQILGQGPKLLIQFQNNGVVDDSQLPKDRFSAERLKGVDSTLKIQPAKLEDSAVYLCASSFTRDPPEAFFGQGTRLTVV.